The rows below give T cell receptor beta chains drawn from one sample of a study of T cell clones after liver transplantation. Data came from immunoSEQ multiplex PCR; TCRdb stores just in-frame clones and leaves some out. In the table there are 40,000 to 65,000 clones, approximately 84% of which are singletons. Sequences were derived from CD4+ T cells from blood, sampled before liver transplant. These receptors were obtained from a human donor who received a liver transplant. The CDR3 runs from the conserved cysteine through the conserved F or W. The D gene is left open where the match is weak. Not all rows give a size; the values are once, few, many and, for expanded clones, a class.

CDR3 protein: CASSPTYQPQYF
CDR3 DNA: TGTGCCAGCAGTCCGACATATCAACCCCAGTACTTC
D gene: .
V gene: TRBV28
J gene: TRBJ2-5
clone size: few

CDR3 protein: CASGKRGTYNEQFF
CDR3 DNA: TGCGCCAGCGGAAAGCGGGGCACCTACAATGAGCAGTTCTTC
D gene: TRBD2
V gene: TRBV5-1
J gene: TRBJ2-1
clone size: .

CDR3 protein: CASSQDSGGGRRNEQFF
CDR3 DNA: TGCGCCAGCAGCCAAGATTCGGGCGGCGGGAGGAGGAATGAGCAGTTCTTC
D gene: TRBD2
V gene: TRBV4-1
J gene: TRBJ2-1
clone size: .

CDR3 protein: CASSLSRGTQYF
CDR3 DNA: TGTGCCAGCAGTTTATCGCGGGGGACCCAGTACTTC
D gene: .
V gene: TRBV6-5
J gene: TRBJ2-5
clone size: .

CDR3 protein: CASSQGQGLDGLGANVLTF
CDR3 DNA: TGCGCCAGCAGCCAGGGACAGGGGCTGGATGGTTTGGGGGCCAACGTCCTGACTTTC
D gene: TRBD1
V gene: TRBV5-1
J gene: TRBJ2-6
clone size: .

CDR3 protein: CASSQGGIPYEQYF
CDR3 DNA: TGTGCCAGCAGCCAAGGGGGGATCCCCTACGAGCAGTACTTC
D gene: .
V gene: TRBV14
J gene: TRBJ2-7
clone size: .

CDR3 protein: CASSLVAGVDGYTF
CDR3 DNA: TGTGCCAGCAGCTTAGTCGCAGGGGTGGATGGCTACACCTTC
D gene: .
V gene: TRBV7-9
J gene: TRBJ1-2
clone size: .

CDR3 protein: CASSFAGGNEQFF
CDR3 DNA: TGTGCCAGCAGCTTCGCGGGGGGCAATGAGCAGTTCTTC
D gene: TRBD2
V gene: TRBV7-6
J gene: TRBJ2-1
clone size: .

CDR3 protein: CASSFGKGTQYF
CDR3 DNA: TGTGCCAGCAGCTTCGGGAAGGGGACGCAGTATTTT
D gene: .
V gene: TRBV5-5
J gene: TRBJ2-3
clone size: .

CDR3 protein: CAWSVGTGPNQPQHF
CDR3 DNA: TGTGCCTGGAGTGTAGGTACAGGACCCAATCAGCCCCAGCATTTT
D gene: .
V gene: TRBV30
J gene: TRBJ1-5
clone size: .

CDR3 protein: CASSQTGSSSIYF
CDR3 DNA: TGTGCCAGCAGCCAGACAGGCTCATCGAGTATATATTTT
D gene: .
V gene: TRBV7-3
J gene: TRBJ1-3
clone size: .

CDR3 protein: CATAGGHQQPQHF
CDR3 DNA: TGTGCCACCGCAGGGGGTCATCAGCAGCCCCAGCATTTT
D gene: TRBD1
V gene: TRBV6-1
J gene: TRBJ1-5
clone size: .

CDR3 protein: CASSIPAGTEAFF
CDR3 DNA: TGTGCCAGTAGTATCCCGGCCGGCACTGAAGCTTTCTTT
D gene: .
V gene: TRBV19
J gene: TRBJ1-1
clone size: once

CDR3 protein: CSVDRFQGGMNTEAFF
CDR3 DNA: TGCAGCGTTGATCGTTTCCAGGGCGGGATGAACACTGAAGCTTTCTTT
D gene: .
V gene: TRBV29-1
J gene: TRBJ1-1
clone size: .

CDR3 protein: CASSPGRATNEKLFF
CDR3 DNA: TGTGCCAGCAGCCCAGGCAGGGCTACTAATGAAAAACTGTTTTTT
D gene: .
V gene: TRBV7-3
J gene: TRBJ1-4
clone size: .

CDR3 protein: CASSFDRGQETQYF
CDR3 DNA: TGTGCCAGCAGCTTCGACAGGGGGCAGGAGACCCAGTACTTC
D gene: TRBD1
V gene: TRBV7-9
J gene: TRBJ2-5
clone size: .

CDR3 protein: CASSNRDLNEKLFF
CDR3 DNA: TGTGCCAGCAGTAACCGGGACCTTAATGAAAAACTGTTTTTT
D gene: .
V gene: TRBV2
J gene: TRBJ1-4
clone size: .

CDR3 protein: CASSLVVWEGARWNYGYTF
CDR3 DNA: TGTGCCAGCAGCTTAGTGGTGTGGGAGGGGGCGCGGTGGAACTATGGCTACACCTTC
D gene: TRBD1
V gene: TRBV7-2
J gene: TRBJ1-2
clone size: .

CDR3 protein: CASSPKGETSGTKNIQYF
CDR3 DNA: TGTGCCAGCAGCCCGAAGGGGGAGACTAGCGGGACCAAAAACATTCAGTACTTC
D gene: TRBD2
V gene: TRBV7-3
J gene: TRBJ2-4
clone size: once

CDR3 protein: CASRGNSYEQYF
CDR3 DNA: TGTGCCAGCAGGGGGAACTCCTACGAGCAGTACTTC
D gene: .
V gene: TRBV28
J gene: TRBJ2-7
clone size: .

CDR3 protein: CASSLDRGDEQFF
CDR3 DNA: TGTGCTAGCAGCTTAGATCGCGGTGATGAGCAGTTCTTC
D gene: .
V gene: TRBV7-7
J gene: TRBJ2-1
clone size: .

CDR3 protein: CASSLYTGYAGELFF
CDR3 DNA: TGTGCCAGCAGCTTATATACAGGGTATGCCGGGGAGCTGTTTTTT
D gene: .
V gene: TRBV7-3
J gene: TRBJ2-2
clone size: once

CDR3 protein: CASSQGTGTPSPDEQFF
CDR3 DNA: TGCGCCAGCAGCCAGGGAACCGGGACTCCCTCTCCCGATGAGCAGTTCTTC
D gene: .
V gene: TRBV4-3
J gene: TRBJ2-1
clone size: .

CDR3 protein: CASSFTFGQGVIYEQYF
CDR3 DNA: TGTGCCAGCAGCTTCACCTTCGGACAGGGAGTTATCTACGAGCAGTACTTC
D gene: TRBD1
V gene: TRBV13
J gene: TRBJ2-7
clone size: few

CDR3 protein: CASSPRAGQGEKLFF
CDR3 DNA: TGCGCCAGCAGCCCGCGTGCCGGACAAGGGGAAAAACTGTTTTTT
D gene: .
V gene: TRBV4-1
J gene: TRBJ1-4
clone size: .

CDR3 protein: CASVTVTEAFF
CDR3 DNA: TGTGCCAGTGTGACAGTCACTGAAGCTTTCTTT
D gene: .
V gene: TRBV28
J gene: TRBJ1-1
clone size: few

CDR3 protein: CASSYWGEGNEQFF
CDR3 DNA: TGTGCCAGCAGTTACTGGGGTGAGGGTAATGAGCAGTTCTTC
D gene: .
V gene: TRBV6-5
J gene: TRBJ2-1
clone size: .

CDR3 protein: CASSLMTNEKLFF
CDR3 DNA: TGTGCCAGCAGCCTCATGACTAATGAAAAACTGTTTTTT
D gene: .
V gene: TRBV7-9
J gene: TRBJ1-4
clone size: .

CDR3 protein: CASSDRSEYNEQFF
CDR3 DNA: TGTGCCAGCAGCGACCGGTCCGAGTACAATGAGCAGTTCTTC
D gene: .
V gene: TRBV5-4
J gene: TRBJ2-1
clone size: once

CDR3 protein: CASSQKGAAFF
CDR3 DNA: TGTGCCAGCAGTCAAAAGGGCGCGGCGTTCTTC
D gene: .
V gene: TRBV6-6
J gene: TRBJ2-1
clone size: few

CDR3 protein: CASSEAKYEQYF
CDR3 DNA: TGTGCCAGCAGTGAAGCTAAGTACGAGCAGTACTTC
D gene: .
V gene: TRBV6-1
J gene: TRBJ2-7
clone size: .

CDR3 protein: CASSLAGSNQPQHF
CDR3 DNA: TGTGCCAGCAGCTTAGCGGGTAGCAATCAGCCCCAGCATTTT
D gene: .
V gene: TRBV11-2
J gene: TRBJ1-5
clone size: .

CDR3 protein: CASSDATGGNTEAFF
CDR3 DNA: TGTGCCAGCAGTGACGCCACGGGTGGGAATACTGAAGCTTTCTTT
D gene: .
V gene: TRBV6-1
J gene: TRBJ1-1
clone size: few

CDR3 protein: CSVQRQDNEKLFF
CDR3 DNA: TGCAGCGTTCAGAGACAGGATAATGAAAAACTGTTTTTT
D gene: .
V gene: TRBV29-1
J gene: TRBJ1-4
clone size: .

CDR3 protein: CASSPRDTNEKLFF
CDR3 DNA: TGTGCCAGCAGTCCCCGGGACACAAATGAAAAACTGTTTTTT
D gene: .
V gene: TRBV2
J gene: TRBJ1-4
clone size: .

CDR3 protein: CASSVNAGGGQPQHF
CDR3 DNA: TGTGCCAGCAGCGTAAATGCCGGGGGTGGTCAGCCCCAGCATTTT
D gene: .
V gene: TRBV9
J gene: TRBJ1-5
clone size: few

CDR3 protein: CASNPGGGEKLFF
CDR3 DNA: TGTGCCAGCAATCCGGGAGGGGGAGAAAAACTGTTTTTT
D gene: .
V gene: TRBV28
J gene: TRBJ1-4
clone size: .

CDR3 protein: CASSSIQGADGYTF
CDR3 DNA: TGTGCCAGCAGCTCTATACAGGGGGCCGACGGCTACACCTTC
D gene: TRBD1
V gene: TRBV5-4
J gene: TRBJ1-2
clone size: .

CDR3 protein: CASSGPGLVYNEQFF
CDR3 DNA: TGTGCCAGCAGCGGGCCGGGACTAGTCTACAATGAGCAGTTCTTC
D gene: TRBD2
V gene: TRBV9
J gene: TRBJ2-1
clone size: .

CDR3 protein: CASRVLGQDTEAFF
CDR3 DNA: TGTGCCAGCAGAGTCCTTGGACAGGACACTGAAGCTTTCTTT
D gene: TRBD1
V gene: TRBV28
J gene: TRBJ1-1
clone size: few

CDR3 protein: CATGRDWDTEAFF
CDR3 DNA: TGTGCCACGGGCCGGGACTGGGACACTGAAGCTTTCTTT
D gene: .
V gene: TRBV5-4
J gene: TRBJ1-1
clone size: .

CDR3 protein: CASSQAYEQYF
CDR3 DNA: TGTGCCAGCTCCCAAGCTTACGAGCAGTACTTC
D gene: .
V gene: TRBV2
J gene: TRBJ2-7
clone size: .

CDR3 protein: CASSMGSVTDTQYF
CDR3 DNA: TGTGCCAGTAGTATGGGCAGTGTCACAGATACGCAGTATTTT
D gene: .
V gene: TRBV19
J gene: TRBJ2-3
clone size: .

CDR3 protein: CATSSQAGGGRETQYF
CDR3 DNA: TGTGCCACCAGCTCTCAGGCCGGGGGAGGGAGAGAGACCCAGTACTTC
D gene: TRBD2
V gene: TRBV15
J gene: TRBJ2-5
clone size: .

CDR3 protein: CASSRILAKNIQYF
CDR3 DNA: TGTGCCAGCAGCCGCATACTAGCCAAAAACATTCAGTACTTC
D gene: .
V gene: TRBV5-8
J gene: TRBJ2-4
clone size: .

CDR3 protein: CASSQEIRGGMTDTQYF
CDR3 DNA: TGCGCCAGCAGCCAAGAGATCAGGGGAGGAATGACAGATACGCAGTATTTT
D gene: .
V gene: TRBV4-3
J gene: TRBJ2-3
clone size: .

CDR3 protein: CASSPTGGPTDTQYF
CDR3 DNA: TGTGCCAGTAGCCCGACAGGGGGACCTACAGATACGCAGTATTTT
D gene: TRBD1
V gene: TRBV19
J gene: TRBJ2-3
clone size: .

CDR3 protein: CASSHIFGDSNQPQHF
CDR3 DNA: TGTGCCAGCAGCCACATCTTTGGGGATAGCAATCAGCCCCAGCATTTT
D gene: .
V gene: TRBV7-2
J gene: TRBJ1-5
clone size: .